The clone carrying this T cell receptor beta chain came up once. Original methodology: Using reference gene primer amplification, nucleated cell counts were estimated. Sequencing was performed with immunoSEQ multiplex PCR; in TCRdb, only in-frame clones are kept and a portion is missing. The DNA was the basis for D and trimming; V, J and clone size are from that table. In the table there are 250,000 to 350,000 clones, 80% to 85% of which are singletons. The Seattle site enrolled patients during active infection and followed them longitudinally. This entry comes from a study of blood T cell repertoires in COVID-19. Across the study: PBMCs, B-cell-depleted T cells, or T cells were the source of the cDNA or gDNA that made up the material.

Germline CDR1 MNHNS, CDR2 SASEGT. V shed 0 bases and J shed 0 bases, with 11 bases lying between them. CDR3 length: 16 residues. This receptor was obtained from a person aged 70 to 80 with COVID-19, enrolled during active disease. V gene TRBV6-1 combines with J gene TRBJ1-2; D is unclear. Sequenced: peripheral blood. The CDR3 loop is CASSEAVNLANYGYTF. In nucleotides, the CDR3 is TGTGCCAGCAGTGAAGCGGTGAACCTAGCTAACTATGGCTACACCTTC.